The present T cell receptor beta chain was sequenced within a study of T cell changes during pregnancy in multiple sclerosis (dated by TCRdb to between 2019 and 2020). General notes on the study: The study looked at changes in the T cell repertoire across pregnancy in women with multiple sclerosis.

As for this clone: Its specific antigen is unknown. The input lacks base qualities; no much larger clone sits a single base away.

Counted from cysteine to phenylalanine, this CDR3 has 14 amino acids. The DNA shown is the 42-base CDR3, in frame from base 1. CDR1 and CDR2, looked up from the germline V gene (reference sequence), are MNHEY and SMNVEV. V was cut back by 4 bases and J by 6 bases, leaving a gap of 16 bases between them. Library method: the immunoSEQ multiplex PCR assay. Entries here come from immuneACCESS through TCRdb and include only in-frame sequences with V and J called. Some clones fail to appear in such tables; in the studies checked, an unresolved V gene covers under half of the shortfall, and the cause of the remainder is unknown. The sample data list approximately 30,000 clones, and over 75% of these were observed just once. Clones ranked in the top ten supply under 15% of the sample.

In this chain, TRBV27 is recombined with TRBJ2-7, and perhaps TRBD2 as D gene, on 6 matching bases. This receptor was identified in a female donor with multiple sclerosis, enrolled in a pregnancy study. The input for sequencing was CD8+ T cells from peripheral blood mononuclear cells, taken in the first trimester of pregnancy. The sequence in DNA is TGTGCCAGCAGTTACGGACTACCACCGGCCGAGCAGTACTTC. Its protein product is CASSYGLPPAEQYF.